Listed below are T cell receptor beta chains from one sample, sequenced in a study of cytomegalovirus exposure and HLA in healthy donors. Measured with immunoSEQ multiplex PCR; TCRdb has only the in-frame clones, and not every one. The sample contains approximately 100,000 clones, roughly 80% of which appear only once. The specimen sequenced was PBMCs. These receptors originate from a middle-aged man in good health and CMV-seronegative. Both conserved end residues are part of each CDR3. Each record gives: J gene, D gene, V gene, CDR3 protein. The D gene is left open where the match is weak.

J: TRBJ2-5
D: .
V: TRBV5-1
CDR3: CASSLGTTSLETQYF

J: TRBJ2-3
D: TRBD2
V: TRBV5-1
CDR3: CASRLGLGGLVDTQYF

J: TRBJ2-5
D: TRBD2
V: TRBV5-1
CDR3: CASTQFPGGLAVNPGGTQYF

J: .
D: .
V: TRBV5-1
CDR3: CASSWGQPTYEQYF

J: TRBJ2-6
D: TRBD2
V: TRBV29-1
CDR3: CSVAPGTSSSGANVLTF

J: TRBJ2-7
D: TRBD1
V: TRBV19
CDR3: CASSPLMGQGYKEQYF

J: TRBJ2-7
D: TRBD1
V: TRBV5-6
CDR3: CASSRDRTASYEQYF

J: TRBJ1-1
D: .
V: TRBV19
CDR3: CASSQGRTEAFF

J: TRBJ2-5
D: TRBD2
V: TRBV2
CDR3: CASRGGLVSETQYF

J: TRBJ1-3
D: TRBD1
V: TRBV27
CDR3: CASKQGASSGNTIYF

J: TRBJ1-2
D: .
V: TRBV7-8
CDR3: CASSLRQGWGYTF

J: TRBJ2-3
D: TRBD1
V: TRBV2
CDR3: CASRRQTGGMDTQYF

J: TRBJ1-1
D: .
V: TRBV11-2
CDR3: CASSPWATEAFF

J: TRBJ1-2
D: .
V: TRBV15
CDR3: CATSFKIAGLDNYGYTF

J: TRBJ1-3
D: .
V: TRBV6-5
CDR3: CASTDGVGNTIYF

J: TRBJ1-4
D: TRBD1
V: TRBV23-1
CDR3: CASKGATTNEKLFF

J: TRBJ2-1
D: TRBD2
V: TRBV5-4
CDR3: CASSLFAGDEQFF

J: TRBJ1-1
D: .
V: TRBV4-1
CDR3: CASSQEGLGYAGDTEAFF

J: TRBJ2-3
D: TRBD2
V: TRBV25-1
CDR3: CASKTRGGGTDTQYF

J: TRBJ2-2
D: .
V: TRBV9
CDR3: CASSNQLNTGELFF

J: TRBJ2-2
D: TRBD1
V: TRBV28
CDR3: CASPRGLNTGELFF

J: TRBJ2-1
D: TRBD2
V: TRBV15
CDR3: CATSSGLVHEQFF

J: TRBJ1-2
D: .
V: TRBV29-1
CDR3: CSVEDRQANYGYTF

J: TRBJ1-1
D: .
V: TRBV19
CDR3: CASSPTVNTEAFF

J: TRBJ1-2
D: .
V: TRBV5-5
CDR3: CASRPSGGSSYGYTF

J: TRBJ2-5
D: TRBD2
V: TRBV9
CDR3: CASRSTPGPGGPETQYF

J: TRBJ2-7
D: .
V: TRBV7-3
CDR3: CASSARGSSEQYF

J: TRBJ2-7
D: .
V: TRBV5-1
CDR3: CASSLFEAGLGYEQYF